The rows below give T cell receptor beta chains drawn from one sample of a study of shared clonotypes between healthy human individuals. Assay used: immunoSEQ multiplex PCR; TCRdb lists only in-frame clones, some missing. The table lists 950,000 to 1,300,000 clones, 75% of them singletons. Sequencing was performed on memory CD4+ T cells sorted from blood. These receptors all stem from a man in his late teens or twenties in good health. Each CDR3 is given with its conserved first and last residue. A D gene is named only where the DNA matches it firmly. Expanded clones are given a class, and other clones once, few, many or no size at all.

d_gene | j_gene | abundance | v_gene | CDR3nt | CDR3aa
TRBD1 | TRBJ2-7 | many | TRBV28 | TGTGCCAGCAGCTCCGGGACAGTCCCCTACGAGCAGTACTTC | CASSSGTVPYEQYF
NA | TRBJ2-5 | NA | TRBV6-1 | TGTGCCAGCAGGAGGGGAGACTCCTTTCAAGAGACCCAGTACTTC | CASRRGDSFQETQYF
NA | TRBJ1-3 | NA | TRBV11-3 | TGTGCCAGCAGCCCGGAGTTACGGAACCTCTCTGGAAACACCATATATTTT | CASSPELRNLSGNTIYF
NA | TRBJ1-4 | NA | TRBV4-1 | TGCGCCAGCAGTTCGGACTCGGGGGTAGAAAAACTGTTTTTT | CASSSDSGVEKLFF
TRBD1 | TRBJ2-3 | few | TRBV2 | TGTGCCAGCAACCTGGAAAAGGGGGCCACAGATACGCAGTATTTT | CASNLEKGATDTQYF
NA | TRBJ1-2 | NA | TRBV28 | TGTGCCAGCACCCCCCCTCAGCCTTATGGCTACACCTTC | CASTPPQPYGYTF
TRBD2 | TRBJ2-2 | NA | TRBV11-2 | TGTGCCAGCACCCCCCCGCGCGGGGGGAACACCGGGGAGCTGTTTTTT | CASTPPRGGNTGELFF
TRBD1 | TRBJ1-1 | few | TRBV18 | TGTGCCAGCTCACCATCTATGAACAGGGGGCTTACTGAAGCTTTCTTT | CASSPSMNRGLTEAFF
TRBD2 | TRBJ2-5 | NA | TRBV7-7 | TGTGCTAGCAGCCCCTTAGCGGGAGGGAGACAAGAGACCCAGTACTTC | CASSPLAGGRQETQYF
NA | TRBJ1-4 | NA | TRBV2 | TGTGCCAGCAGACTCAGGGAGGTGACTAATGAAAAACTGTTTTTT | CASRLREVTNEKLFF
NA | TRBJ1-6 | NA | TRBV5-1 | TGCGCCAGCAGCCAGGCAGGGAGGGATTCACCCCTCCACTTT | CASSQAGRDSPLHF
NA | TRBJ1-5 | few | TRBV7-2 | TGTGCCAGCAGCCCCTATGGTCAGCCCCAGCATTTT | CASSPYGQPQHF
TRBD1 | TRBJ2-7 | NA | TRBV5-1 | TGCGCCAGCAGCTCCCCCGAAGGACAGGGGACGATTGGCTCCTACGAGCAGTACTTC | CASSSPEGQGTIGSYEQYF
TRBD1 | TRBJ2-5 | NA | TRBV5-4 | TGTGCCAGCAGCTCCGGGGGACAGGGTAAAGAGACCCAGTACTTC | CASSSGGQGKETQYF
TRBD2 | TRBJ2-7 | NA | TRBV7-8 | TGTGCCAGCAGCTCTACGACTAGCGGACCCTACGAGCAGTACTTC | CASSSTTSGPYEQYF
TRBD1 | TRBJ2-7 | NA | TRBV6-6 | TGTGCCAGCAGTTATGAAAGGGGGCGGAACGAGCAGTACTTC | CASSYERGRNEQYF
NA | TRBJ2-7 | NA | TRBV28 | TGTGCCAGCAGTTTGGGAGACGAGCAGTACTTC | CASSLGDEQYF
NA | TRBJ1-6 | NA | TRBV4-1 | TGCGCCAGCAGCCAAGAATCCAGGGGAATATCACCCCTCCACTTT | CASSQESRGISPLHF
TRBD1 | TRBJ2-2 | NA | TRBV9 | TGTGCCAGCAGCGCGAGAGGGACGAGGACAGGGGGCGTTACCGGGGAGCTGTTTTTT | CASSARGTRTGGVTGELFF
NA | TRBJ2-5 | once | TRBV28 | TGTGCCAGCAGTTTAGAGGCAGCCCAAAGGACCCAGTACTTC | CASSLEAAQRTQYF
NA | TRBJ2-5 | few | TRBV15 | TGTGCCACCAGCATCACCCGGACGGCGATACAAGAGACCCAGTACTTC | CATSITRTAIQETQYF
NA | TRBJ1-2 | NA | TRBV19 | TGTGCCAGTAGTATACAGTCCAGTAACTATGGCTACACCTTC | CASSIQSSNYGYTF
NA | TRBJ1-1 | NA | TRBV4-1 | TGCGCCAGCAGCCAAGGATCAGTGAACACTGAAGCTTTCTTT | CASSQGSVNTEAFF
TRBD2 | TRBJ2-5 | NA | TRBV5-1 | TGCGCCAGCGCCTACGGGACTAGCCGGGAGACCCAGTACTTC | CASAYGTSRETQYF
NA | TRBJ1-6 | NA | TRBV19 | TGTGCCAGTAGTATAGGATGGAGCTCCTATAATTCACCCCTCCACTTT | CASSIGWSSYNSPLHF
TRBD1 | TRBJ1-1 | NA | TRBV25-1 | TGTGCCAGCACTGCGACAGGGAGGGCAGCTTTCTTT | CASTATGRAAFF
NA | TRBJ2-3 | NA | TRBV7-2 | TGTGCCAGCAGCTTAGGCGATTTTAGCACAGATACGCAGTATTTT | CASSLGDFSTDTQYF
TRBD2 | TRBJ2-1 | few | TRBV5-6 | TGTGCCAGCAGCTTCTCCGGACTAGCGGGAAATGAGCAGTTCTTC | CASSFSGLAGNEQFF
NA | TRBJ1-2 | NA | TRBV19 | TGTGCCAGTAGTATTTGGGGGTCCAACTATGGCTACACCTTC | CASSIWGSNYGYTF
TRBD1 | TRBJ2-7 | NA | TRBV2 | TGTGCCAGCAGTGTGGACAGGGGGGACCACGAGCAGTACTTC | CASSVDRGDHEQYF
TRBD1 | TRBJ1-2 | NA | TRBV28 | TGTGCCAGCACCGACAGGGACACTCTTTTTCACCAGGGCTACACCTTC | CASTDRDTLFHQGYTF
NA | TRBJ2-1 | NA | TRBV15 | TGTGCCACCAGCAAACAGACAGGGACTGGCAATGAGCAGTTCTTC | CATSKQTGTGNEQFF
NA | TRBJ2-7 | NA | TRBV6-1 | TGTGCCAGCAGTGAAAAGGCCGCCGGAGTCTACGAGCAGTACTTC | CASSEKAAGVYEQYF
TRBD1 | TRBJ1-2 | once | TRBV5-1 | TGCGCCAGCAGCCATGACAGGGCTGGCTACACCTTC | CASSHDRAGYTF
NA | TRBJ2-3 | few | TRBV2 | TGTGCCAGCAGTGAATGGGGACGCACAGATACGCAGTATTTT | CASSEWGRTDTQYF